The entry below gives a single T cell receptor (beta chain) sequence along with its context. What it binds is not known. In germline, CDR1 is MNHNS, CDR2 SASEGT. The V segment lost 9 bases and the J segment 1 base; nucleotides outside the gene matches: 11. This CDR3 region has 17 residues. From RNA transcripts, TCR beta CDR3 regions were amplified. First-round RT-PCR with HTBI primers amplified the TCR CDR3 region. TCRdb re-called the multiplex PCR reads through MiXCR, storing one row per CDR3 protein. This table has around 760,000 distinct CDR3 sequences, roughly a third appearing once. The sample originates from a study of T cells in Graves' hyperthyroidism and ophthalmopathy. Points from the study as a whole: Most thyroid clonotypes with frequency above 0.001 were detected in blood.

Material for sequencing was blood. The chain joins TRBV6-1 to TRBJ2-6; TRBD1 agrees at 8 bases. The receptor's source is a woman aged 40 to 55 with Graves' hyperthyroidism. DNA for the CDR3: TGTGCCAGTAGCCGACAGGGGCAGAGATCTGGGGCCAACGTCCTGACTTTC. Translated, it gives CASSRQGQRSGANVLTF.